This T cell receptor beta chain appears in the sequencing data of a study of blood T cell repertoires in COVID-19. On the study more broadly: Donors in the United States, Italy and Spain gave samples during acute or convalescent COVID-19. The analysed material was cDNA or gDNA that came from T cells, B-cell-depleted T cells, or PBMCs.

The CDR3 is 14 residues long. Trimming stripped 6 bases from V and 1 base from J, with 15 bases between. Germline assignment: CDR1 SQVTM and CDR2 ANQGSEA. Sequenced by immunoSEQ multiplex PCR; TCRdb stores in-frame clones only, minus some. The sample has some 220,000 clones; around 83% are singletons. The chain has TRBV29-1 and TRBJ2-5; D is possibly TRBD1 (6 bases). Sequenced material: peripheral blood. The sequence came from a man over 45 who had recovered from COVID-19. Here the CDR3 DNA reads TGCAGCGTGGTTGAAACAGGGCGCCAAGAGACCCAGTACTTC. Residues: CSVVETGRQETQYF.